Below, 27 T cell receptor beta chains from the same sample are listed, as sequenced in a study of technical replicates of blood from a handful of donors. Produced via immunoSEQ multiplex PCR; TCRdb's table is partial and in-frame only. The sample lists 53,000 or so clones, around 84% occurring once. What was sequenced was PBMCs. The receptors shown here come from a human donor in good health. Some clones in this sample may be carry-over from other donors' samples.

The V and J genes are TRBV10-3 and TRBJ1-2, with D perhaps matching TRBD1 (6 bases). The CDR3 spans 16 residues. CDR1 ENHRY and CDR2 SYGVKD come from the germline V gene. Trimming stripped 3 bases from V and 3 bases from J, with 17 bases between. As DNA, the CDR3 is TGTGCCATCAGTGACCCGACAGGAAAAGGGGACTATGGCTACACCTTC. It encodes CAISDPTGKGDYGYTF.

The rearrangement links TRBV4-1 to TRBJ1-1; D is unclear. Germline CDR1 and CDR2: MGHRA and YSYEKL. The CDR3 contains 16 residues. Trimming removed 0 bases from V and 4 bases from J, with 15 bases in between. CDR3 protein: CASSQDLALPGTEAFF. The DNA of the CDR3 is TGCGCCAGCAGCCAAGATCTCGCCCTTCCAGGCACTGAAGCTTTCTTT.

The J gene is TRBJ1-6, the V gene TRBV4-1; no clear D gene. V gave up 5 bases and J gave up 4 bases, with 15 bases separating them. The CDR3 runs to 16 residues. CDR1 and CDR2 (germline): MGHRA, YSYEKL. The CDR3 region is CASSISGSGYNSPLHF. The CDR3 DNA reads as TGCGCCAGCAGCATTTCTGGCTCGGGGTATAATTCACCCCTCCACTTT.

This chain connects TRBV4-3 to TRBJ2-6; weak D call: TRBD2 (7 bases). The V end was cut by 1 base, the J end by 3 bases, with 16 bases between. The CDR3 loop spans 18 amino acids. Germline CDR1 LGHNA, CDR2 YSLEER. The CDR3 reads CASSQGAGAVGGANVLTF. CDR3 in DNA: TGCGCCAGCAGCCAAGGGGCGGGGGCGGTGGGTGGGGCCAACGTCCTGACTTTC.

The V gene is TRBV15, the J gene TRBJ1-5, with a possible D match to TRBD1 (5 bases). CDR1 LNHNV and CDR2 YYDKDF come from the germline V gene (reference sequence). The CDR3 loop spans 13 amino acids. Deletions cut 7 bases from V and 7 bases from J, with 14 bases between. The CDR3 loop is CATTQGGVQPQHF. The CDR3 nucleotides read TGTGCCACCACCCAGGGAGGGGTCCAGCCCCAGCATTTT.

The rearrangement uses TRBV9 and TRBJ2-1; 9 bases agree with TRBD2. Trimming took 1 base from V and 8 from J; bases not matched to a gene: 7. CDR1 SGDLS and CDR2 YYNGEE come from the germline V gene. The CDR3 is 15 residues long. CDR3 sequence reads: CASSVIPAGGDEQFF. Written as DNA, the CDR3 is TGTGCCAGCAGCGTAATCCCAGCGGGAGGCGATGAGCAGTTCTTC.

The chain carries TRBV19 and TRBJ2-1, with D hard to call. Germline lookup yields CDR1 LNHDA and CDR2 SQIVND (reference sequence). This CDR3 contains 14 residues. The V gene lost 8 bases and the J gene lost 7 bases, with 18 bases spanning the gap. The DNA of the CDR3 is TGTGCCAGTGGCCGACTTGAGAGGCAGAATGAGCAGTTCTTC. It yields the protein CASGRLERQNEQFF.

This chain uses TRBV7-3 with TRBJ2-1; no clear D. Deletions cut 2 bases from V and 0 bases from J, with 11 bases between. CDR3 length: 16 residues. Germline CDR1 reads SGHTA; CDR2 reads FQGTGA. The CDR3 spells CASSLAAVSSYNEQFF. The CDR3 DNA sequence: TGTGCCAGCAGCTTAGCGGCTGTTAGCTCCTACAATGAGCAGTTCTTC.

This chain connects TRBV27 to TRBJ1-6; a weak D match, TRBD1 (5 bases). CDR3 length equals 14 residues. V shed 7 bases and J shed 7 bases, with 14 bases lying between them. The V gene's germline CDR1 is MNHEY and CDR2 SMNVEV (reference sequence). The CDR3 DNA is TGTGCCAGCACCTCCCCGGGACTGAATTCACCCCTCCACTTT. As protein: CASTSPGLNSPLHF.

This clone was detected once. The CDR3 here is CASRGTGANTGELFF. Written as DNA, the CDR3 is TGTGCCAGCAGGGGGACAGGGGCGAACACCGGGGAGCTGTTTTTT. The chain joins TRBV28 to TRBJ2-2; 10 positions agree with TRBD1. There are 15 residues in the CDR3. Trimming took 6 bases from V and 0 from J; bases not matched to a gene: 1. Germline loops: CDR1 MDHEN, CDR2 SYDVKM.

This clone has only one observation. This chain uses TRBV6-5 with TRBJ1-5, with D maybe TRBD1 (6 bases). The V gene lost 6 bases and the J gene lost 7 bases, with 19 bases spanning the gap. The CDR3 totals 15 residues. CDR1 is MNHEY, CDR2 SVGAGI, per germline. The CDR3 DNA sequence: TGTGCCAGCAGATCGACACCGGGGGGCCGGCAGCCCCAGCATTTT. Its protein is CASRSTPGGRQPQHF.

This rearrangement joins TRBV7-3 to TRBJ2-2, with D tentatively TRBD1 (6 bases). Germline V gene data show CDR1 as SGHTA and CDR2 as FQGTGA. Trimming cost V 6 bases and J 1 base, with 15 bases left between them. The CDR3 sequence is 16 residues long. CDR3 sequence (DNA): TGTGCCAGCAGGCATAACAGGGAAGTGAACACCGGGGAGCTGTTTTTT. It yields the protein CASRHNREVNTGELFF.

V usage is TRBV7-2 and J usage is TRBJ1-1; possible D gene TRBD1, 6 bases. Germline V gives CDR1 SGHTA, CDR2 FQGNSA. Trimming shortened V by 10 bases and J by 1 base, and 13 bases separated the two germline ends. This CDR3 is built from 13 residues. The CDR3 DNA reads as TGTGCCACGAGACCGGGACAGAACACTGAAGCTTTCTTT. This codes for CATRPGQNTEAFF.

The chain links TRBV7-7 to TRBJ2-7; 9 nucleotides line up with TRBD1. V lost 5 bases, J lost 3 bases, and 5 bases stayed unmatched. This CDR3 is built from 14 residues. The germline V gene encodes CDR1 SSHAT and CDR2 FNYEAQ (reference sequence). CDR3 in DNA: TGTGCCAGCAGCCCGGGACAGGGTAACTACGAGCAGTACTTC. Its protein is CASSPGQGNYEQYF. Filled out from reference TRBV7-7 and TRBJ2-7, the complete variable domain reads GAGVSQSPRYKVTKRGQDVTLRCDPISSHATLYWYQQALGQGPEFLTYFNYEAQPDKSGLPSDRFSAERPEGSISTLTIQRTEQRDSAMYRCASSPGQGNYEQYFGPGTRLTVT.

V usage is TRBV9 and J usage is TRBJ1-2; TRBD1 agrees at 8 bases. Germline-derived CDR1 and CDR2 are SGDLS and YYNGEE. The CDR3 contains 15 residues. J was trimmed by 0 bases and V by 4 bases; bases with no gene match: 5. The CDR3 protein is CASSTGQGANYGYTF. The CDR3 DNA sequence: TGTGCCAGCAGCACCGGACAGGGAGCTAACTATGGCTACACCTTC.

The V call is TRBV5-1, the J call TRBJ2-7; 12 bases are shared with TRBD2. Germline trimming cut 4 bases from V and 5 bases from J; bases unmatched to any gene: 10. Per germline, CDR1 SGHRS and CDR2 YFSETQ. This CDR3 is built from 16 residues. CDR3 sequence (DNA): TGCGCCAGCAGCCAGGGACGACTAGCGGGAGTTAACGAGCAGTACTTC. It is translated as CASSQGRLAGVNEQYF.

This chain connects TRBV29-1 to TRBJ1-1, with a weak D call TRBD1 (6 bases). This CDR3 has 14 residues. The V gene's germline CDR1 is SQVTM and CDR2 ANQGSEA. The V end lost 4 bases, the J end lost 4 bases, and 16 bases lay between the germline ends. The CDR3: CSVARGAFGTEAFF. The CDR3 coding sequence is TGCAGCGTTGCCCGGGGGGCCTTCGGCACTGAAGCTTTCTTT.

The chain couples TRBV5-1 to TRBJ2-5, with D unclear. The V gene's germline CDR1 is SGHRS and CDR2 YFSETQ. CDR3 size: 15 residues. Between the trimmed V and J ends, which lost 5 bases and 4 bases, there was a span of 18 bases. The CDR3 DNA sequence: TGCGCCAGCAGTGTGGCGGCGCTTGTTGGAGAGACCCAGTACTTC. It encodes CASSVAALVGETQYF.

CDR3 sequence (DNA): TGTGCCAGCAGTTACTCGAAAACAGCCCAGGGGGGCGAGCAGTACTTC. Protein: CASSYSKTAQGGEQYF. The chain uses TRBV6-5 and TRBJ2-7, with D possibly matching TRBD1 (7 bases). The CDR3 has 16 amino acids. Trimming shortened V by 0 bases and J by 6 bases, and 18 bases separated the two germline ends. Germline CDR1 is MNHEY and CDR2 is SVGAGI.

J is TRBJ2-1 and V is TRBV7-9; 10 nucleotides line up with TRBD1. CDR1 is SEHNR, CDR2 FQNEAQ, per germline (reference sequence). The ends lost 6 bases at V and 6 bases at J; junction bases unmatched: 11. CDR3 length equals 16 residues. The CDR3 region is CASRKRGTGDINEQFF. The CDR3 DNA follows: TGTGCCAGCAGGAAGAGGGGGACAGGGGATATCAATGAGCAGTTCTTC.

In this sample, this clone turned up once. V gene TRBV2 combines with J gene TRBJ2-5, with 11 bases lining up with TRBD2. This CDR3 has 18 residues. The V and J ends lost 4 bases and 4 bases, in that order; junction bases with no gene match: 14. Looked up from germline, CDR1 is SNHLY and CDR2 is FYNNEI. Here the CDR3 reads CASSAGPLAGGPLETQYF. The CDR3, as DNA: TGTGCCAGCAGTGCAGGACCGTTAGCGGGAGGGCCTTTAGAGACCCAGTACTTC.

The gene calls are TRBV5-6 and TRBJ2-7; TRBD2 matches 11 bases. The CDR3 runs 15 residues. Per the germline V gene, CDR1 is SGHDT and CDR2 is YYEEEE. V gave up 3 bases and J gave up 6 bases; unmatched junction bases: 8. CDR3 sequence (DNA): TGTGCCAGCAGCTCCCCGATGGGACTAGCGGTCGAGCAGTACTTC. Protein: CASSSPMGLAVEQYF.

The CDR3 sequence is CASSPGTSGGAYEQFF. The CDR3 DNA sequence: TGTGCCAGCAGCCCAGGGACTAGCGGGGGGGCCTATGAGCAGTTCTTC. J is TRBJ2-1 and V is TRBV7-2; 16 bases are a match to TRBD2. The trim removed 5 bases at V and 8 bases at J, leaving 6 bases unmatched. CDR1 and CDR2 from the germline V gene are SGHTA and FQGNSA. CDR3 length: 16 amino acids. Supplemented by reference TRBV7-2 and TRBJ2-1, the full variable domain reads GAGVSQSPSNKVTEKGKDVELRCDPISGHTALYWYRQSLGQGLEFLIYFQGNSAPDKSGLPSDRFSAERTGGSVSTLTIQRTQQEDSAVYLCASSPGTSGGAYEQFFGPGTRLTVL.

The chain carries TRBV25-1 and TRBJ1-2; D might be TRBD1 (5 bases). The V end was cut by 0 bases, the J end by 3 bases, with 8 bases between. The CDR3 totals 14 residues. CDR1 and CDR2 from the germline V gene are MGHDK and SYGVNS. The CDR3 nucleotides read TGTGCCAGCAGTGAATATTGGGGGGACTATGGCTACACCTTC. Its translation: CASSEYWGDYGYTF.

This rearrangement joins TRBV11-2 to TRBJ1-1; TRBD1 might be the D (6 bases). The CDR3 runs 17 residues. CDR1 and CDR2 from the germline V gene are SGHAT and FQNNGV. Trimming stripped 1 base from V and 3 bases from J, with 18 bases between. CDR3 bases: TGTGCCAGCAGCTTAGGAAGGGGGGGCCGGAGGTACACTGAAGCTTTCTTT. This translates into CASSLGRGGRRYTEAFF.

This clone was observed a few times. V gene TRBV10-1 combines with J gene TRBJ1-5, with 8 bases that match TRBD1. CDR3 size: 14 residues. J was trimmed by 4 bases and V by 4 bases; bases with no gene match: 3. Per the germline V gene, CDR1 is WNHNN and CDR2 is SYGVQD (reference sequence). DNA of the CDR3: TGCGCCAGCAGTGCTACAGGGGGAAATCAGCCCCAGCATTTT. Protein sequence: CASSATGGNQPQHF.

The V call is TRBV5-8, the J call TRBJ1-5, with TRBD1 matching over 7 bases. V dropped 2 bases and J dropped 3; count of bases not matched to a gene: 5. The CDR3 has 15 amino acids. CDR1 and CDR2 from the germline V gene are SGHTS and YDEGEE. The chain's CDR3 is CASSLVGTANQPQHF. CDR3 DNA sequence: TGTGCCAGCAGCTTAGTTGGGACAGCCAATCAGCCCCAGCATTTT.